The T cell receptor (beta chain) under discussion was sequenced for a study of T cells in Graves' hyperthyroidism and ophthalmopathy. Over 18 months, lack of ophthalmopathy progression marked Graves' hyperthyroidism as stable. V gave up 5 bases and J gave up 4 bases, with 15 bases separating them. The CDR3 sequence is 16 residues long. RNA transcripts provided the source from which TCR beta CDR3 regions were amplified. In the first-round RT-PCR of the TCR CDR3, the HTBI primer set was used. MiXCR, applied by TCRdb to the multiplex PCR reads, yields one record per CDR3 protein. Among about 480,000 distinct CDR3 sequences listed, roughly an eighth were seen once.

The sequenced sample was blood. This TCR was recovered from a woman aged 18-29 years with Graves' hyperthyroidism. The chain employs TRBV12-3 or TRBV12-4 and TRBJ2-6; D might be TRBD1 (5 bases). In nucleotides, the CDR3 is TGTGCCAGCAGTCTCCAGCAGGGCTCCGGGGCCAACGTCCTGACTTTC. This gives the protein CASSLQQGSGANVLTF.